The clone carrying this T cell receptor beta chain was seen just once. What it recognizes is unknown. The table came from immunoSEQ multiplex PCR; TCRdb's copy has only in-frame clones and leaves some out. The repertoire holds 25,000 to 30,000 clones, with about 78% as singletons. These data are taken from a study of CD4 T cells in relation to SARS-CoV-2 and coronaviruses. Study as a whole: PBMCs were cultured with antigen for less than twelve days before TCR beta sequencing. No peptide or an HIV-1 Nef peptide pool served as negative control. The HLA restriction of the shared crossreactive spike epitopes was mapped.

Before the COVID-19 pandemic, during about 2010-2018, CD4+ T cells were taken from unexposed donors. After around nine days of culture, CD4+ T cells were isolated. As cell numbers allowed, unexposed-donor CD4+ T cells faced SARS-CoV-2 S/N and four cold-coronavirus spikes. CDR3 size: 13 residues. Per germline, CDR1 SGHDN and CDR2 FVKESK. The J segment lost 6 bases and the V segment lost 3 bases, leaving 5 bases of the junction unmatched. The sequenced sample was CD4+ T cells from PBMCs, cultured in vitro. The chain recombines TRBV14 with TRBJ2-7, with 7 bases lining up with TRBD2. This receptor was taken from a human donor in good health. CDR3 sequence: CASSQVGGGEQYF. The CDR3 nucleotides are TGTGCCAGCAGCCAGGTTGGGGGGGGCGAGCAGTACTTC.